Below are 17 T cell receptor beta chains sequenced from a single sample in a study of spatial heterogeneity in lung cancer (dated by TCRdb to the late 2010s). The time point label corresponds to: blood at routine non-recurrence follow-up after resection. Without any cell sorting, TCR sequencing was performed on whole RNA extracted either from tumor and nontumor lung tissue or from cryopreserved PBMC samples. The library was prepared using 5' RACE. The sequencer listed for this sample is NextSeq 500. Through fastp at Q25 and MiXCR, TCRdb rebuilt clones from the public reads, retaining in-frame beta chains. Under each unique CDR3 protein, matching rows form one entry showing the most common genes and DNA. This sample holds around 110,000 distinct CDR3 sequences; 12% were observed only once. Approximately 17% of the sample comes from the top ten. Sequenced material: PBMCs, taken at follow-up. These receptors were obtained from a male donor with early-stage non-small cell lung cancer.

The CDR3 DNA reads as TGTGCCACCAGTGATCCCGGGGGGGTGCACTACAATGAGCAGTTCTTC. Translated: CATSDPGGVHYNEQFF. The V gene is TRBV24-1, the J gene TRBJ2-1; 8 bases agree with TRBD2. Trimming took 3 bases from V and 3 from J; bases not matched to a gene: 6. Germline lookup yields CDR1 KGHDR and CDR2 SFDVKD. The CDR3 has 16 amino acids.

On this clonotype itself: It is likely a read error, because the conserved phenylalanine at the end of the CDR3 is missing. The J gene is TRBJ2-5, the V gene TRBV12-3 or TRBV12-4; TRBD2 agrees at 10 bases. The CDR3 is 15 residues long. The J segment lost 4 bases and the V segment lost 7 bases, leaving 9 bases of the junction unmatched. The CDR3 nucleotides read TGTGCCAGCACCCCCGAGCGGGGGGGCCCAGAGACCCAGTACGTC. Translation: CASTPERGGPETQYV.

The gene calls are TRBV7-9 and TRBJ2-1, with 8 positions matching TRBD2. V shed 4 bases and J 3 bases; nucleotides not matched to a gene: 5. Germline V lookup: CDR1 SEHNR, CDR2 FQNEAQ (reference sequence). CDR3 length: 15 residues. DNA for the CDR3: TGTGCCAGCAGCTCGGGTAGCGGGGACTACAATGAGCAGTTCTTC. It specifies CASSSGSGDYNEQFF.

This clonotype was counted many times. CDR3 sequence: CASSFRRNTEAFF. The CDR3 DNA sequence: TGTGCCAGCAGTTTCCGTAGGAACACTGAAGCTTTCTTT. This chain uses TRBV27 with TRBJ1-1; D is unclear. Germline V gene data show CDR1 as MNHEY and CDR2 as SMNVEV (reference sequence). Trimming took 3 bases from V and 1 from J, leaving 6 bases between them. This CDR3 has 13 amino acids.

This chain uses TRBV28 with TRBJ1-6, with 7 bases aligning to TRBD1. This CDR3 spans 16 amino acids. From germline, CDR1 is MDHEN and CDR2 SYDVKM. Unmatched junction bases numbered 7, after V lost 5 bases and J lost 3 bases. CDR3 residues: CASSAGQLFYNSPLHF. Here the CDR3 DNA reads TGTGCCAGCAGTGCGGGACAGCTATTCTATAATTCACCCCTCCACTTT. The variable domain in full, completed from reference TRBV28 and TRBJ1-6, reads DVKVTQSSRYLVKRTGEKVFLECVQDMDHENMFWYRQDPGLGLRLIYFSYDVKMKEKGDIPEGYSVSREKKERFSLILESASTNQTSMYLCASSAGQLFYNSPLHFGNGTRLTVT.

This clonotype has more than one count but fewer than ten. The chain is built from TRBV6-2 or TRBV6-3 and TRBJ2-7; 9 bases match TRBD1. The CDR3 covers 15 residues. Trimming cost V 4 bases and J 2 bases; bases outside gene matches: 6. Per germline, CDR1 MNHEY and CDR2 SVGEGT. The CDR3 reads CASSLTGGYTYEQYF. CDR3 DNA sequence: TGTGCCAGCAGTTTGACAGGGGGGTATACCTACGAGCAGTACTTC.

J is TRBJ2-1 and V is TRBV30, with unresolved D. CDR1 GTSNPN and CDR2 SVGIG come from the germline V gene (reference sequence). The CDR3 runs 11 residues. V was shortened by 3 bases and J by 15 bases, with 15 bases between the two germline ends. This chain's CDR3 is CAWRTQGYRFF. Written as DNA, the CDR3 is TGTGCCTGGAGAACTCAAGGGTATCGGTTCTTC. The whole variable domain, remainder taken from reference TRBV30 and TRBJ2-1, is SQTIHQWPATLVQPVGSPLSLECTVEGTSNPNLYWYRQAAGRGLQLLFYSVGIGQISSEVPQNLSASRPQDRQFILSSKKLLLSDSGFYLCAWRTQGYRFFGPGTRLTVL.

There are many counts of this clonotype. The V gene is TRBV20-1, the J gene TRBJ1-2; 7 positions match TRBD1. The germline CDR1 and CDR2 sequences are DFQATT and SNEGSKA (reference sequence). V lost 4 bases, J lost 4 bases, and 6 bases stayed unmatched. CDR3 length equals 13 residues. The CDR3: CSATTGVGYGYTF. The DNA for the CDR3 is TGCAGTGCTACTACAGGGGTTGGCTATGGCTACACCTTC.

This clonotype showed up just a few times. The chain carries TRBV12-3 or TRBV12-4 and TRBJ2-5; no clear D gene. Trimming took off 6 bases at V and 1 base at J, with 12 bases between the two ends. There are 14 residues in the CDR3. For the CDR3, the DNA is TGTGCCAGCAGCTCTGGGGTGGGCCAAGAGACCCAGTACTTC. Translating it yields CASSSGVGQETQYF.

This clonotype was seen only a few times. The chain uses TRBV7-9 and TRBJ2-2; D call uncertain. The CDR3 contains 13 residues. Looked up from germline, CDR1 is SEHNR and CDR2 is FQNEAQ (reference sequence). V shed 1 base and J shed 7 bases, with 7 bases lying between them. The CDR3 coding sequence is TGTGCCAGCAGCTTAGACACTGGCGGGGAGCTGTTTTTT. It encodes CASSLDTGGELFF.

The V call is TRBV7-2, the J call TRBJ1-6, with 8 bases matching TRBD1. CDR1 SGHTA and CDR2 FQGNSA come from the germline V gene. V lost 3 bases, J lost 5 bases, and 3 bases stayed unmatched. The CDR3 has 15 residues. As DNA, the CDR3 is TGTGCCAGCAGCTTGGGACAGGAGCATAATTCACCCCTCCACTTT. Its translation: CASSLGQEHNSPLHF.

In this sample, this clonotype turned up many times. The chain joins TRBV28 to TRBJ2-4; unclear D gene. With 1 base removed from V and 0 bases from J, the gap between germline ends came to 10 bases. This CDR3 spans 16 amino acids. Germline V gene sequence: CDR1 MDHEN, CDR2 SYDVKM. The CDR3 bases are TGTGCCAGCAGTTTATTCGGCAGCTTAGCCAAAAACATTCAGTACTTC. Translation: CASSLFGSLAKNIQYF.

The rearrangement links TRBV6-1 to TRBJ1-5; a weak D match, TRBD1 (6 bases). Germline V gene data show CDR1 as MNHNS and CDR2 as SASEGT. The CDR3 length is 17 residues. The ends were cut back, 3 bases at V and 2 bases at J, with 17 bases in the middle. The DNA of the CDR3 is TGTGCCAGCAGTGACAGGGGTATGTTCACTGGCAATCAGCCCCAGCATTTT. Amino acid sequence: CASSDRGMFTGNQPQHF.

This clonotype was detected many times. This CDR3 is CASSYSGLADEQYF. The CDR3 nucleotides read TGTGCCAGCAGTTACTCGGGACTAGCCGACGAGCAGTACTTC. The V call is TRBV6-2 or TRBV6-3, the J call TRBJ2-7; 9 positions match TRBD2. Germline CDR1 MNHEY, CDR2 SVGEGT. J was trimmed by 5 bases and V by 0 bases; bases with no gene match: 2. This CDR3 is built from 14 residues.

This clonotype was seen repeatedly, ten times or more. The genes are TRBV5-1 and TRBJ2-3; perhaps TRBD2 as D (5 bases). The V end lost 0 bases, the J end lost 5 bases, and 16 bases lay between the germline ends. Germline V gene sequence: CDR1 SGHRS, CDR2 YFSETQ. The CDR3 consists of 16 residues. In DNA form, the CDR3 reads TGCGCCAGCAGCTTGGAGCTGTCTACGAGCGGAGATACGCAGTATTTT. Translation gives CASSLELSTSGDTQYF.

This rearrangement joins TRBV7-9 to TRBJ2-1; 9 nucleotides match TRBD1. V shed 5 bases and J 5 bases; nucleotides not matched to a gene: 7. Germline CDR1 and CDR2: SEHNR and FQNEAQ (reference sequence). The CDR3 has 15 residues. DNA for the CDR3: TGTGCCAGCAGCCCCGGGACAGGGTGGGACAATGAGCAGTTCTTC. This gives the protein CASSPGTGWDNEQFF. Combining the CDR3 with reference TRBV7-9 and TRBJ2-1 gives the whole variable domain DTGVSQNPRHKITKRGQNVTFRCDPISEHNRLYWYRQTLGQGPEFLTYFQNEAQLEKSRLLSDRFSAERPKGSFSTLEIQRTEQGDSAMYLCASSPGTGWDNEQFFGPGTRLTVL.

This clonotype was detected many times. The chain is built from TRBV27 and TRBJ1-1; TRBD1 might be the D (5 bases). This CDR3 contains 13 residues. The germline V gene has CDR1 MNHEY and CDR2 SMNVEV (reference sequence). V was pared by 0 bases and J by 4 bases, with 6 bases between. CDR3 sequence reads: CASSLSRGTEAFF. The DNA for the CDR3 is TGTGCCAGCAGTTTATCAAGGGGCACTGAAGCTTTCTTT.